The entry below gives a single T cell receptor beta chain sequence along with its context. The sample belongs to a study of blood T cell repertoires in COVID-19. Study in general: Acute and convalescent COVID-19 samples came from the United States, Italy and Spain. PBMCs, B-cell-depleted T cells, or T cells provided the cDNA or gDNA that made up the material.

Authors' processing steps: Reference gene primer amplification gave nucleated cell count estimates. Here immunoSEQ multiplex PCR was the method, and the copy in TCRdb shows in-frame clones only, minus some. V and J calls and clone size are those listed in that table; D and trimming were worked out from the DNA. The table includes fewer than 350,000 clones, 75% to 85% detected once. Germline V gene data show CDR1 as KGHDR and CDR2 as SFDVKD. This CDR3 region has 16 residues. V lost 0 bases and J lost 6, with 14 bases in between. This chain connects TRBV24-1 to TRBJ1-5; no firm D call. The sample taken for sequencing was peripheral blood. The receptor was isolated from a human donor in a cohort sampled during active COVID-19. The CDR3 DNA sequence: TGTGCCACCAGTGATTTGTCGTCCGGGGATTTTCAGCCCCAGCATTTT. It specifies CATSDLSSGDFQPQHF.